These 10 T cell receptor beta chains were all obtained from the same sample, sequenced in a study of identical twins. MiXCR was run by TCRdb on the 5' RACE reads, yielding one entry per CDR3 protein. The repertoire holds approximately 190,000 distinct CDR3 sequences, with approximately 15% as singletons. This sample was also put to use in a study of T cells expressing NK-cell markers.

The sequencing sample was made of CD8+ T cells sorted from blood. The receptors come from a young woman in good health.

The table lists this clonotype with a few counts. The V and J genes are TRBV20-1 and TRBJ2-5, with a weak D call TRBD1 (6 bases). The CDR3 is 17 amino acids. The germline gives CDR1 DFQATT, CDR2 SNEGSKA (reference sequence). Deletions cut 0 bases from V and 4 bases from J, with 21 bases between. CDR3 bases: TGCAGTGCTAGAGATCTGGGGGCGCCCAGGGTGCCAGAGACCCAGTACTTC. Translated, it gives CSARDLGAPRVPETQYF.

V gene TRBV3-1 combines with J gene TRBJ1-2; TRBD1 is a possible D gene (5 bases). The V gene's germline CDR1 is LGHDT and CDR2 YNNKEL (reference sequence). V lost 1 base, J lost 7 bases, and 10 bases lay in between. CDR3 length equals 13 residues. CDR3 sequence: CASSQGAGGGYTF. The CDR3 nucleotides are TGTGCCAGCAGCCAAGGGGCCGGGGGTGGCTACACCTTC.

This clonotype has more than one count but fewer than ten. The V and J genes are TRBV6-2 or TRBV6-3 and TRBJ2-2, with D uncertain. This CDR3 region has 14 residues. Deletions cut 8 bases from V and 7 bases from J, with 17 bases between. CDR1 MNHEY and CDR2 SVGEGT come from the germline V gene. The CDR3 is CASVALVENGELFF. The CDR3 bases are TGTGCCAGCGTCGCTCTAGTGGAAAACGGGGAGCTGTTTTTT.

This clonotype occurred a few times. The V call is TRBV9, the J call TRBJ2-1, with D perhaps TRBD2 (6 bases). V shed 4 bases and J shed 10 bases, with 18 bases lying between them. The CDR3 runs 14 residues. Germline CDR1 reads SGDLS; CDR2 reads YYNGEE. This chain's CDR3 is CASSHRDSGWEQFF. CDR3 coding DNA: TGTGCCAGCAGCCACCGGGACTCCGGATGGGAGCAGTTCTTC.

This chain uses TRBV14 with TRBJ2-7; D is undetermined. CDR3 length: 11 amino acids. Trimming took off 2 bases at V and 5 bases at J, with 4 bases between the two ends. CDR1 is SGHDN and CDR2 is FVKESK in the germline V gene. The CDR3, as DNA: TGTGCCAGCAGCCAAACCGACGAGCAGTACTTC. Its protein is CASSQTDEQYF.

V is TRBV5-5 and J is TRBJ1-6, with D perhaps TRBD1 (5 bases). The CDR3 is 16 amino acids. V shed 2 bases and J shed 9 bases, with 18 bases lying between them. Germline V gene lookup returns CDR1 SGHKS and CDR2 YYEKEE (reference sequence). The CDR3 protein is CASSFEGAQDGSPLHF. The CDR3 nucleotides are TGTGCCAGCAGCTTCGAAGGGGCGCAGGATGGTTCACCCCTCCACTTT.

This chain joins TRBV7-2 and TRBJ2-3; D not certain. V lost 0 bases, J lost 5 bases, and 12 bases lay in between. CDR1 is SGHTA and CDR2 is FQGNSA in the germline V gene. There are 15 residues in the CDR3. The CDR3 DNA sequence: TGTGCCAGCAGCTTAGCATATCAAATTGGAGATACGCAGTATTTT. This codes for CASSLAYQIGDTQYF.

This clonotype was seen a few times. The V and J genes are TRBV4-3 and TRBJ2-1; TRBD2 aligns across 7 bases. Germline trimming cut 4 bases from V and 7 bases from J; bases unmatched to any gene: 16. CDR3 length: 17 amino acids. The V gene's germline CDR1 is LGHNA and CDR2 YSLEER. In nucleotides, the CDR3 is TGCGCCAGCAGCCGCAGGTGGCCCCCTGGCGGGGGAAATGAGCAGTTCTTC. Translation: CASSRRWPPGGGNEQFF.

V is TRBV4-2 and J is TRBJ2-2; maybe TRBD1 (6 bases). This CDR3 has 17 residues. Trimming took off 3 bases at V and 2 bases at J, with 16 bases between the two ends. CDR1 and CDR2 from the germline V gene are LGHNA and YNFKEQ. In nucleotides, the CDR3 is TGTGCCAGCAGCCACTCCTCCCCAGGGGTTAACACCGGGGAGCTGTTTTTT. This translates into CASSHSSPGVNTGELFF.

The chain carries TRBV12-3 or TRBV12-4 and TRBJ2-2; 7 positions agree with TRBD2. The CDR3 consists of 15 residues. Trimming took 7 bases from V and 5 from J; bases not matched to a gene: 10. The CDR3 sequence is CASTPWGGETGELFF. CDR3 nucleotide sequence: TGTGCCAGCACTCCGTGGGGGGGGGAGACCGGGGAGCTGTTTTTT.